One sample yielded the 17 T cell receptor beta chains listed below, sequenced in a study of T cell responses to AZD1222 COVID-19 vaccine. Repertoires were generated with immunoSEQ multiplex PCR, while TCRdb's copy carries only in-frame clones and drops some. The sample carries 80,000 to 90,000 clones, about 93% recorded once. The source material was peripheral blood, sampled on day 0 of MenACWY control vaccination. These receptors all stem from an adult in good health.

The chain is built from TRBV27 and TRBJ2-7; D possibly corresponds to TRBD1 (5 bases). The V gene's germline CDR1 is MNHEY and CDR2 SMNVEV (reference sequence). The CDR3 totals 13 residues. V gave up 4 bases and J gave up 3 bases, with 10 bases separating them. The CDR3 loop reads CASSSTASYEQYF. CDR3 nucleotides: TGTGCCAGCAGTTCGACAGCGAGCTACGAGCAGTACTTC.

The chain couples TRBV6-2 or TRBV6-3 to TRBJ1-5; D gene unclear. Per the germline V gene, CDR1 is MNHEY and CDR2 is SVGEGT. The CDR3 has 14 residues. The V end lost 6 bases, the J end lost 3 bases, and 12 bases lay between the germline ends. CDR3 DNA: TGTGCCAGCAGCGACCGGGCCCTCAATCAGCCCCAGCATTTT. Translation: CASSDRALNQPQHF.

In this sample, this clone turned up once. The V and J genes are TRBV5-4 and TRBJ1-6, with 7 bases lining up with TRBD1. Trimming cost V 4 bases and J 2 bases; bases outside gene matches: 6. The length of the CDR3 is 16 residues. Germline CDR1 is SGHNT and CDR2 is YYREEE (reference sequence). The DNA of the CDR3 is TGTGCCAGCAGCGAAAGGGGGCCTCCCTATAATTCACCCCTCCACTTT. Its protein product is CASSERGPPYNSPLHF.

This clone was counted once. The chain carries TRBV7-8 and TRBJ2-7, with D perhaps matching TRBD2 (5 bases). Per germline, CDR1 SGHVS and CDR2 FQNEAQ. The CDR3 loop spans 13 amino acids. Trimming stripped 2 bases from V and 6 bases from J, with 11 bases between. The CDR3 region has the DNA TGTGCCAGCAGCTTATCTAGTCGGGGCGAGCAGTACTTC. Its protein product is CASSLSSRGEQYF.

This chain joins TRBV6-2 or TRBV6-3 and TRBJ2-1, with TRBD2 matching over 14 bases. This CDR3 is 19 amino acids long. From germline, CDR1 is MNHEY and CDR2 SVGEGT. Germline trimming cut 4 bases from V and 6 bases from J; bases unmatched to any gene: 14. This chain's CDR3 is CASSWTLTSGRALSNEQFF. CDR3 nucleotides: TGTGCCAGCAGTTGGACGCTGACTAGCGGGAGGGCCTTGAGCAATGAGCAGTTCTTC.

The chain is built from TRBV18 and TRBJ1-4; weak D call: TRBD1 (6 bases). CDR3 length: 14 amino acids. Deletions cut 3 bases from V and 8 bases from J, with 13 bases between. The V gene's germline CDR1 is KGHSH and CDR2 LQKENI. DNA for the CDR3: TGTGCCAGCTCACCGGAGGGGGTCCAGGAAAAACTGTTTTTT. Its protein is CASSPEGVQEKLFF.

The CDR3 loop reads CASSELWPRPYEQYF. As DNA, the CDR3 is TGTGCCAGCAGTGAACTCTGGCCACGACCCTACGAGCAGTACTTC. The rearrangement uses TRBV2 and TRBJ2-7; D gene unclear. The CDR3 sequence is 15 residues long. Germline V gene lookup returns CDR1 SNHLY and CDR2 FYNNEI. Trimming stripped 2 bases from V and 2 bases from J, with 13 bases between.

The chain has TRBV7-9 and TRBJ2-4; TRBD2 matches 8 bases. Germline CDR1 and CDR2: SEHNR and FQNEAQ (reference sequence). Trimming cost V 2 bases and J 3 bases; bases outside gene matches: 12. The CDR3 length is 18 residues. The CDR3 spells CASSLSKGGRFGKNIQYF. CDR3 in DNA: TGTGCCAGCAGCTTATCGAAAGGCGGGAGGTTTGGCAAAAACATTCAGTACTTC.

This clone has more than one count but fewer than ten. The rearrangement links TRBV6-5 to TRBJ1-1; D not certain. Per germline, CDR1 MNHEY and CDR2 SVGAGI. The CDR3 sequence is 14 residues long. V was clipped by 0 bases and J by 1 base, with 6 bases between them. CDR3 amino acids: CASSYSLRNTEAFF. DNA of the CDR3: TGTGCCAGCAGTTACTCGCTGCGGAACACTGAAGCTTTCTTT.

The chain combines TRBV6-1 with TRBJ1-3; D unresolved. V shed 2 bases and J shed 4 bases, with 15 bases lying between them. Per germline, CDR1 MNHNS and CDR2 SASEGT. The CDR3 is made up of 16 amino acids. CDR3 bases: TGTGCCAGCAGTGAATCCCCGGGCCCGGGGGGAAACACCATATATTTT. It is translated as CASSESPGPGGNTIYF.

This chain connects TRBV19 to TRBJ1-6; maybe TRBD1 (5 bases). The germline V gene has CDR1 LNHDA and CDR2 SQIVND (reference sequence). There are 14 residues in the CDR3. Between the trimmed V and J ends, which lost 9 bases and 6 bases, there was a span of 15 bases. For the CDR3, the DNA is TGTGCCAGCGCCGGGGGAACTCTTAATTCACCCCTCCACTTT. This gives the protein CASAGGTLNSPLHF.

CDR3 sequence reads: CASSQGPDRSDQPQHF. CDR3 nucleotide sequence: TGCGCCAGCAGCCAAGGTCCAGACAGGTCCGATCAGCCCCAGCATTTT. The J gene is TRBJ1-5, the V gene TRBV4-1; TRBD1 is a possible D gene (6 bases). Germline V lookup: CDR1 MGHRA, CDR2 YSYEKL. The CDR3 contains 16 residues. Trimming shortened V by 1 base and J by 5 bases, and 15 bases separated the two germline ends.

This chain joins TRBV27 and TRBJ2-7, with D uncertain. The V gene lost 3 bases and the J gene lost 1 base, with 10 bases spanning the gap. The CDR3 length is 14 residues. Germline V CDR1 and CDR2: MNHEY, SMNVEV (reference sequence). The CDR3 DNA follows: TGTGCCAGCAGTTTTACCTTTTCTTCCTACGAGCAGTACTTC. This encodes CASSFTFSSYEQYF.

V is TRBV3-1 (or the pseudogene TRBV3-2) and J is TRBJ1-6; D remains ambiguous. The CDR3 loop spans 15 amino acids. Germline CDR1 reads LGHDT; CDR2 reads YNNKEL (reference sequence). The V end lost 1 base, the J end lost 7 bases, and 11 bases lay between the germline ends. In DNA form, the CDR3 reads TGTGCCAGCAGCCAAGTGGTCCATTCCAATTCACCCCTCCACTTT. Encoded protein: CASSQVVHSNSPLHF.

This chain links TRBV28 with TRBJ2-1; D gene uncertain. This CDR3 region has 14 residues. V lost 6 bases and J 1 base, leaving 10 bases between the germline ends. Per the germline V gene, CDR1 is MDHEN and CDR2 is SYDVKM. The CDR3 DNA is TGTGCCAGCAGGGGTAGTGGATCCTACAATGAGCAGTTCTTC. Protein sequence: CASRGSGSYNEQFF.

The chain is built from TRBV3-1 (or the pseudogene TRBV3-2) and TRBJ1-6, with D uncertain. This CDR3 has 15 amino acids. Germline V gene lookup returns CDR1 LGHDT and CDR2 YNNKEL (reference sequence). The V gene lost 1 base and the J gene lost 8 bases, with 12 bases spanning the gap. Written as DNA, the CDR3 is TGTGCCAGCAGCCAAGGGGTACTAGGCGATTCACCCCTCCACTTT. Translation: CASSQGVLGDSPLHF.

V is TRBV6-5 and J is TRBJ1-2; the match to TRBD1 covers 10 bases. In germline, CDR1 is MNHEY, CDR2 SVGAGI. V lost 6 bases, J lost 8 bases, and 6 bases stayed unmatched. There are 13 residues in the CDR3. The CDR3 is CASRSGQGDGYTF. In DNA form, the CDR3 reads TGTGCCAGCAGGTCCGGACAGGGGGACGGCTACACCTTC.